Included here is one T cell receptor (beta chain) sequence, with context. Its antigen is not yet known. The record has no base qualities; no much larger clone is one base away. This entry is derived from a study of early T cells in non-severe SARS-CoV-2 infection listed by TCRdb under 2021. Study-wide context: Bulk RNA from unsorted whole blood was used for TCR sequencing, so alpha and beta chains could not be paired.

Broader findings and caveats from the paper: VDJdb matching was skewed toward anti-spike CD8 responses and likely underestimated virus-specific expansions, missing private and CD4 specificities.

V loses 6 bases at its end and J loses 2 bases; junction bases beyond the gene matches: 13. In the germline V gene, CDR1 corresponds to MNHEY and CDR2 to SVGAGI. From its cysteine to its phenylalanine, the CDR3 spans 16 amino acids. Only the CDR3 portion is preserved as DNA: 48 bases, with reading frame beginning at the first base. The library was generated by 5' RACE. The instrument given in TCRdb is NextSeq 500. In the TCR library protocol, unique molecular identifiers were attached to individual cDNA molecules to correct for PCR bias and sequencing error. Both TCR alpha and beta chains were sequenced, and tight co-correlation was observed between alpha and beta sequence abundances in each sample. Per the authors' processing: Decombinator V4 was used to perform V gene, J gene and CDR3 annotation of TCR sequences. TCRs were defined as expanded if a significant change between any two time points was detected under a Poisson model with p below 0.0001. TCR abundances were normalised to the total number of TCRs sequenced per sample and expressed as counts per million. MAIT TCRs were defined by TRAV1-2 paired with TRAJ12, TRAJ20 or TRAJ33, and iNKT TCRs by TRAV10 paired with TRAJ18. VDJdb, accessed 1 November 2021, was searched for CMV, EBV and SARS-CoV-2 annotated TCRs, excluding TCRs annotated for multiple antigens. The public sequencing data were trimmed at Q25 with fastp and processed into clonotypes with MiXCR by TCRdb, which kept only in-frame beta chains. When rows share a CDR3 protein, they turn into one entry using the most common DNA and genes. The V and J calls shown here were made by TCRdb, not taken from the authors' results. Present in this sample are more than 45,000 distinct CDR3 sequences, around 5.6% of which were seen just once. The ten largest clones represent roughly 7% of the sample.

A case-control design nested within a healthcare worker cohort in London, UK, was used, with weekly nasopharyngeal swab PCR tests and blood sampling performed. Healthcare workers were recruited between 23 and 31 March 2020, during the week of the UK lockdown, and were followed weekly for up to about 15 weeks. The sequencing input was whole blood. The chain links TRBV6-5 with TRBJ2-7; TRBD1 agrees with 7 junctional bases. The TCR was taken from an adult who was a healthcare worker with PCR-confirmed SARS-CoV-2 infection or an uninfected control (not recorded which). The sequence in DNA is TGTGCCAGCAGCCCAGGGGGACCCTCCCTTACCTACGAGCAGTACTTC. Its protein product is CASSPGGPSLTYEQYF.